Listed below are T cell receptor beta chains from one sample, sequenced in a study of T-cell memory formation after mild COVID-19. TCRdb passed the 5' RACE reads through MiXCR, listing each CDR3 protein once. The sample contains roughly 400,000 distinct CDR3 sequences, 20% to 25% of which appear only once. Source material: PBMCs or a T cell subset sorted from them (not recorded which). These receptors all stem from an adult woman who had mild COVID-19 (a few samples of this study predate the infection). Cell type and time point are not known. Both conserved end residues are part of each CDR3. D genes are given only for firm matches. Clone size appears in some rows only: once, few, many, or a class for an expanded clone.

abundance | j_gene | d_gene | v_gene | CDR3aa | CDR3nt
NA | TRBJ2-7 | TRBD2 | TRBV20-1 | CSAGLAGRYEQYF | TGCAGTGCCGGACTAGCGGGGCGCTACGAGCAGTACTTC
NA | TRBJ2-1 | NA | TRBV4-3 | CASSRGRELGYYNEQFF | TGCGCCAGCAGCCGGGGGCGGGAGCTGGGGTACTACAATGAGCAGTTCTTC
few | TRBJ2-5 | TRBD2 | TRBV12-3/TRBV12-4 | CASSLAFSGTSFVQETQYF | TGTGCCAGCAGTTTGGCGTTCTCCGGGACTAGTTTTGTGCAAGAGACCCAGTACTTC
once | TRBJ2-4 | NA | TRBV7-9 | CASSLAHSVWDIQYF | TGTGCCAGCAGCTTAGCGCACAGTGTGTGGGACATTCAGTACTTC
few | TRBJ1-1 | NA | TRBV20-1 | CSASPWEGGTEAFF | TGCAGTGCTAGCCCCTGGGAGGGTGGCACTGAAGCTTTCTTT
few | TRBJ1-4 | TRBD1 | TRBV12-3/TRBV12-4 | CASSHRGFREKLFF | TGTGCCAGCAGTCACAGGGGGTTTAGGGAAAAACTGTTTTTT
many | TRBJ2-1 | TRBD2 | TRBV28 | CASSLGTSGRKSYNEQFF | TGTGCCAGCAGCCTCGGGACTAGCGGGAGAAAGTCATACAATGAGCAGTTCTTC
few | TRBJ2-1 | NA | TRBV7-8 | CASSLAAPARGQFF | TGTGCCAGCAGCTTAGCGGCTCCCGCTCGGGGGCAGTTCTTC
once | TRBJ1-1 | NA | TRBV29-1 | CSVVLLTENTEAFF | TGCAGCGTTGTCCTCCTTACAGAGAACACTGAAGCTTTCTTT
NA | TRBJ1-6 | NA | TRBV10-3 | CAISEGTHSPLHF | TGTGCCATCAGTGAGGGGACCCATTCACCCCTCCACTTT
few | TRBJ1-2 | NA | TRBV20-1 | CSASGSTF | TGCAGTGCTAGCGGGTCAACCTTC
few | TRBJ2-1 | TRBD1 | TRBV7-9 | CASSTDRDNEQFF | TGTGCCAGCAGCACAGACAGGGACAATGAGCAGTTCTTC
few | TRBJ1-1 | TRBD1 | TRBV7-6 | CASGRDRVVTEAFF | TGTGCCAGCGGAAGGGACAGGGTTGTCACTGAAGCTTTCTTT
NA | TRBJ1-1 | NA | TRBV6-1 | CASSEDPGVNTEAFF | TGTGCCAGCAGTGAAGATCCGGGAGTGAACACTGAAGCTTTCTTT
NA | TRBJ1-2 | TRBD1 | TRBV12-3/TRBV12-4 | CASSLDRGVGYTF | TGTGCCAGCAGTCTAGACAGGGGGGTAGGCTACACCTTC
few | TRBJ2-1 | NA | TRBV18 | CASSSVHNNEQFF | TGTGCCAGCTCATCCGTCCACAACAATGAGCAGTTCTTC
NA | TRBJ2-7 | TRBD2 | TRBV7-9 | CASSRPTGLGRLEQYF | TGTGCCAGCAGCCGCCCGACGGGACTAGGTCGCCTCGAGCAGTACTTC
NA | TRBJ2-1 | TRBD2 | TRBV12-3/TRBV12-4 | CASSLPPGLEGEQFF | TGTGCCAGCAGCCTTCCCCCGGGACTAGAAGGGGAGCAGTTCTTC
few | TRBJ1-1 | TRBD1 | TRBV4-1 | CASSRKQGARAEAFF | TGCGCCAGCAGCCGCAAACAGGGGGCGCGCGCTGAAGCTTTCTTT
few | TRBJ2-1 | NA | TRBV20-1 | CSAILFGSSSYNEQFF | TGCAGTGCCATCCTCTTTGGCTCCAGCTCCTACAATGAGCAGTTCTTC
few | TRBJ2-5 | TRBD1 | TRBV15 | CATSGRTGAETQYF | TGTGCCACCAGTGGTAGGACAGGGGCTGAGACCCAGTACTTC
NA | TRBJ2-1 | NA | TRBV21-1 | CASTLSGGYNEQFF | TGTGCCAGCACCCTTAGCGGGGGATACAATGAGCAGTTCTTC
NA | TRBJ2-4 | TRBD2 | TRBV18 | CASSPGLAGDKNIQYF | TGTGCCAGCTCACCGGGACTAGCGGGCGACAAAAACATTCAGTACTTC
NA | TRBJ1-3 | TRBD1 | TRBV5-4 | CASSPGGSLNSGNTRYF | TGTGCCAGCAGCCCAGGGGGGAGTCTTAACTCTGGAAACACCAGATATTTT
many | TRBJ1-4 | NA | TRBV20-1 | CSALSGNSLSLFF | TGCAGTGCTCTATCCGGCAATTCCCTCAGCCTGTTTTTT
NA | TRBJ2-5 | TRBD1 | TRBV9 | CASSVVPDRGGKETQYF | TGTGCCAGCAGCGTAGTCCCGGACAGGGGCGGAAAAGAGACCCAGTACTTC
NA | TRBJ1-1 | NA | TRBV2 | CASSVVDTEAFF | TGTGCCAGCTCTGTGGTCGACACTGAAGCTTTCTTT
NA | TRBJ2-1 | NA | TRBV7-9 | CASRSGKRDEQFF | TGTGCCAGCAGATCAGGGAAGAGGGATGAGCAGTTCTTC
NA | TRBJ1-1 | NA | TRBV5-4 | CASSLMGGTAEAFF | TGTGCCAGCAGCTTGATGGGGGGTACAGCTGAAGCTTTCTTT
once | TRBJ1-5 | TRBD1 | TRBV7-2 | CASSLDRGMAQHF | TGTGCCAGCAGCCTCGACAGGGGGATGGCCCAGCATTTT
NA | TRBJ1-3 | NA | TRBV7-6 | CASSPQTDSGNTIYF | TGTGCCAGCAGCCCTCAGACGGACTCTGGAAACACCATATATTTT
few | TRBJ2-7 | TRBD2 | TRBV27 | CASSPAAGALGEQYF | TGTGCCAGCAGTCCCGCAGCGGGAGCCCTTGGCGAGCAGTACTTC
NA | TRBJ1-1 | TRBD1 | TRBV20-1 | CSARDRTGDPEAFF | TGCAGTGCTAGAGATCGGACAGGGGATCCTGAAGCTTTCTTT
NA | TRBJ1-1 | NA | TRBV24-1 | CATSATDFTEAFF | TGTGCCACCAGTGCGACAGACTTCACTGAAGCTTTCTTT
few | TRBJ2-7 | TRBD1 | TRBV29-1 | CSVFPGQGNEQYF | TGCAGCGTCTTTCCCGGACAGGGCAACGAGCAGTACTTC
few | TRBJ2-1 | NA | TRBV7-2 | CASSLVPQLVEQFF | TGTGCCAGCAGCTTAGTGCCCCAATTAGTTGAGCAGTTCTTC
NA | TRBJ1-6 | NA | TRBV7-8 | CASSLAMGLNSPLHF | TGTGCCAGCAGCTTAGCTATGGGGCTCAATTCACCCCTCCACTTT
few | TRBJ2-5 | TRBD2 | TRBV15 | CATSPGTSDRETQYF | TGTGCCACCAGCCCCGGGACTAGCGACAGAGAGACCCAGTACTTC
few | TRBJ1-1 | TRBD1 | TRBV15 | CATSREQGNEAFF | TGTGCCACCAGCAGAGAACAGGGGAATGAAGCTTTCTTT
NA | TRBJ2-1 | TRBD1 | TRBV10-3 | CAISESIGTGLDNEQFF | TGTGCCATCAGTGAGTCAATCGGGACAGGGCTCGACAATGAGCAGTTCTTC
NA | TRBJ1-6 | TRBD1 | TRBV6-5 | CASSTTGQNSPLHF | TGTGCCAGCAGCACGACAGGGCAGAATTCACCCCTCCACTTT
NA | TRBJ1-2 | NA | TRBV7-2 | CASSHTQGLRGYTF | TGTGCCAGCAGCCACACCCAGGGTTTGAGGGGCTACACCTTC
NA | TRBJ2-3 | TRBD2 | TRBV7-9 | CASSSGVTDTQYF | TGTGCCAGCAGTAGCGGGGTTACAGATACGCAGTATTTT
few | TRBJ2-3 | NA | TRBV6-5 | CASSYANTVSTDTQYF | TGTGCCAGCAGTTACGCCAACACGGTCAGCACAGATACGCAGTATTTT
NA | TRBJ2-7 | TRBD2 | TRBV5-1 | CASSFLAGEYYEQYF | TGCGCCAGCAGCTTCCTAGCGGGAGAGTACTACGAGCAGTACTTC
NA | TRBJ2-6 | NA | TRBV20-1 | CSAPDPGSSGANVLTF | TGCAGTGCTCCGGATCCGGGGAGCTCTGGGGCCAACGTCCTGACTTTC
few | TRBJ2-7 | NA | TRBV20-1 | CSANRDTKPLSGQYF | TGCAGTGCTAACCGGGACACGAAACCCCTATCGGGACAGTACTTC
NA | TRBJ1-2 | TRBD1 | TRBV10-3 | CAIHPEETGGRVYGYTF | TGTGCCATCCACCCAGAAGAGACAGGGGGCCGTGTCTATGGCTACACCTTC
few | TRBJ1-2 | TRBD1 | TRBV15 | CATSLDRDHSGYTF | TGTGCCACCAGCCTAGACAGGGATCATTCTGGCTACACCTTC
NA | TRBJ2-5 | NA | TRBV18 | CASSPLSGVQETQYF | TGTGCCAGCTCACCACTTAGTGGAGTCCAAGAGACCCAGTACTTC
few | TRBJ2-3 | NA | TRBV30 | CAWAAGWSTDTQYF | TGTGCCTGGGCGGCAGGCTGGAGTACGGATACGCAGTATTTT
NA | TRBJ1-2 | NA | TRBV15 | CATSRDRNYGYTF | TGTGCCACCAGCAGAGATCGGAACTATGGCTACACCTTC
many | TRBJ2-2 | TRBD1 | TRBV18 | CASSSHPGQGIAGELFF | TGTGCCAGCTCCTCCCACCCGGGACAGGGTATTGCCGGGGAGCTGTTTTTT
NA | TRBJ1-2 | NA | TRBV10-3 | CAITPGDLWGYTF | TGTGCCATCACCCCAGGGGATCTTTGGGGCTACACCTTC
NA | TRBJ2-7 | TRBD1 | TRBV6-5 | CASSSQTGIGDEQYF | TGTGCCAGCAGCTCCCAGACAGGGATTGGCGACGAGCAGTACTTC
NA | TRBJ1-1 | NA | TRBV20-1 | CSARSAAEAFF | TGCAGTGCTCGCAGTGCGGCTGAAGCTTTCTTT
few | TRBJ2-3 | TRBD2 | TRBV28 | CASSTTGTRFLGGADTQYF | TGTGCCAGCAGTACCACCGGGACTAGGTTCCTGGGAGGGGCAGATACGCAGTATTTT
NA | TRBJ2-7 | NA | TRBV5-1 | CASRAQVPPYEQYF | TGCGCCAGCAGAGCTCAGGTACCACCCTACGAGCAGTACTTC
few | TRBJ2-5 | NA | TRBV18 | CASSLRRKEGETQYF | TGTGCCAGCTCACTCCGGAGAAAGGAAGGGGAGACCCAGTACTTC
NA | TRBJ2-5 | TRBD2 | TRBV7-2 | CASSLAARGEETQYF | TGTGCCAGCAGCTTAGCCGCGCGGGGGGAAGAGACCCAGTACTTC